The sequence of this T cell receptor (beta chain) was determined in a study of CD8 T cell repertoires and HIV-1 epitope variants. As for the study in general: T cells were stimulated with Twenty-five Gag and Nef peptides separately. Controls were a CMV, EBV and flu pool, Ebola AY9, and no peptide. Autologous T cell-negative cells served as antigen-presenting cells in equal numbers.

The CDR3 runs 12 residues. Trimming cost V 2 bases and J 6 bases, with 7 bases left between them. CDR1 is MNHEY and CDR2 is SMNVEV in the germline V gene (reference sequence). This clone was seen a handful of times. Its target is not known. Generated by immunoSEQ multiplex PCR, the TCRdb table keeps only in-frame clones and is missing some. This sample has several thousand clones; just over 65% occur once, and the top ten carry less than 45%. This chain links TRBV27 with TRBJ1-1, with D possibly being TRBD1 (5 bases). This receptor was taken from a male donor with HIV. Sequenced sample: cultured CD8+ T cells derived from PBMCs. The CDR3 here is CASSLGGAEAFF. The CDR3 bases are TGTGCCAGCAGTTTAGGGGGGGCTGAAGCTTTCTTT.